Listed below are T cell receptor beta chains from one sample, sequenced in a study of T cells in Graves' hyperthyroidism and ophthalmopathy. TCRdb processed the multiplex PCR reads anew with MiXCR; each CDR3 protein has one entry. Among 730,000 or so distinct CDR3 sequences listed, 18% were seen once. Sequencing was carried out using blood. The receptors stem from a woman in her 50s with Graves' hyperthyroidism that later progressed to Graves' ophthalmopathy. Both conserved end residues are part of each CDR3. The D gene is left open where the match is weak. A row's size may be missing; if present it is once, few, many or a size class.

>13|TRBV20-1|TRBD1|TRBJ2-7|.
TGCAGTGCGTTACCGGAGACAGGGATCGAGCAGTACTTC
CSALPETGIEQYF
>14|TRBV18|.|TRBJ1-5|few
TGTGCCAGCTCGGACATGCGGAGCAATCAGCCCCAGCATTTT
CASSDMRSNQPQHF
>13|TRBV7-2|.|TRBJ1-1|many
TGTGCCAGCAGCTTTACAGGGAGCACTGAAGCTTTCTTT
CASSFTGSTEAFF
>12|TRBV12-3/TRBV12-4|TRBD2|TRBJ2-7|many
TGTGCCAGCAGGGCGGGGGAAAGGGAGCAGTACTTC
CASRAGEREQYF
>14|TRBV20-1|TRBD2|TRBJ2-2|.
TGCAGTGCTGGGACTAGCGGGAGAAACGGGGAGCTGTTTTTT
CSAGTSGRNGELFF
>17|TRBV6-5|TRBD2|TRBJ2-2|few
TGTGCCAGCAGTTACTCTAGCGGGGGCGGGGGCACCGGGGAGCTGTTTTTT
CASSYSSGGGGTGELFF
>15|TRBV5-1|.|TRBJ2-3|many
TGCGCCAGCATTCGTGGCGGAACATTCACAGATACGCAGTATTTT
CASIRGGTFTDTQYF
>13|TRBV12-3/TRBV12-4|.|TRBJ2-7|.
TGTGCCAGCAGTTTGTGGGTTACCTACGAGCAGTACTTC
CASSLWVTYEQYF
>14|TRBV5-1|TRBD1|TRBJ2-7|.
TGCGCCAGCAGCATCCAGACAGGGCCCTACGAGCAGTACTTC
CASSIQTGPYEQYF
>15|TRBV6-1|.|TRBJ1-1|many
TGTGCCAGCAATCCATTAATGGGATACAACACTGAAGCTTTCTTT
CASNPLMGYNTEAFF
>15|TRBV29-1|TRBD2|TRBJ2-1|.
TGCAGCGTTGGGGTCTCTAGCGGGGGTTACAATGAGCAGTTCTTC
CSVGVSSGGYNEQFF
>12|TRBV28|.|TRBJ2-1|.
TGTGCCAGCACCCTCCGGAACAATGAGCAGTTCTTC
CASTLRNNEQFF
>15|TRBV29-1|.|TRBJ2-7|.
TGCAGCGTTGGTCGACGACCCAGTGGGTCCTACGAGCAGTACTTC
CSVGRRPSGSYEQYF
>15|TRBV4-1|TRBD2|TRBJ2-7|many
TGCGCCAGCAGAACGTCAGCGGGGGCCTCCTACGAGCAGTACTTC
CASRTSAGASYEQYF
>12|TRBV29-1|.|TRBJ1-2|few
TGCAGCGTTGTCCTCAGGGGACATGGCTACACCTTC
CSVVLRGHGYTF
>14|TRBV10-3|TRBD1|TRBJ1-1|.
TGTGCCATCAGGCCCGACAGGGTGGAGACTGAAGCTTTCTTT
CAIRPDRVETEAFF
>14|TRBV20-1|TRBD1|TRBJ1-1|.
TGCAGTGCTAACTTCCGACAGGGTAGTCCTGAAGCTTTCTTT
CSANFRQGSPEAFF
>15|TRBV2|.|TRBJ2-5|.
TGTGCCAGCACGGGTCGGGGGGCCCAGCAAGAGACCCAGTACTTC
CASTGRGAQQETQYF
>14|TRBV6-1|TRBD1|TRBJ1-1|many
TGTGCCAGCAAAACACAGGGGGCCATCACTGAAGCTTTCTTT
CASKTQGAITEAFF
>15|TRBV7-2|TRBD1|TRBJ1-2|many
TGTGCCAGCAGCTTAACCCCAGGGGGCGCGAATGGCTACACCTTC
CASSLTPGGANGYTF
>16|TRBV5-4|TRBD1|TRBJ2-2|few
TGTGCCAGTGGAACAGGGGGGAATATGAACACCGGGGAGCTGTTTTTT
CASGTGGNMNTGELFF
>14|TRBV29-1|TRBD2|TRBJ2-1|.
TGCAGCGCCCAACTAGCGGGGGGGTACAATGAGCAGTTCTTC
CSAQLAGGYNEQFF
>20|TRBV4-2|TRBD2|TRBJ2-1|few
TGTGCCAGCAGCCTCGAGAAGGGGCTAGCGGGGGGTCAATCCTACAATGAGCAGTTCTTC
CASSLEKGLAGGQSYNEQFF
>13|TRBV20-1|.|TRBJ1-6|many
TGCAGTGCTAGAGAGACAGAGGTTACTCTCCTCCACTTT
CSARETEVTLLHF
>16|TRBV27|.|TRBJ1-2|.
TGTGCCAGCAGTTTAGAGTATACAGGAACCTTCTATGGCTACACCTTC
CASSLEYTGTFYGYTF
>14|TRBV20-1|.|TRBJ2-7|few
TGCAGTGCTAATAGGGCAGGGAACTCCTACGAGCAGTACTTC
CSANRAGNSYEQYF
>13|TRBV12-3/TRBV12-4|.|TRBJ2-1|many
TGTGCCAGCGCGACCCTCGTAGTTGGCGAGCAGTTCTTC
CASATLVVGEQFF
>11|TRBV14|.|TRBJ2-1|few
TGTGCCAGCAGGCAGGGCTATGAGCAGTTCTTC
CASRQGYEQFF
>15|TRBV7-3|.|TRBJ2-7|many
TGTGCCAGCAGCCCCACCGTTGCAGGGATGGACGAGCAGTACTTC
CASSPTVAGMDEQYF
>16|TRBV20-1|TRBD1|TRBJ2-1|few
TGCAGTGCTAGAGATCCCCGGGACAGGTCGCCCAATGAGCAGTTCTTC
CSARDPRDRSPNEQFF
>14|TRBV25-1|.|TRBJ1-3|few
TGTGCCAGCAGTGAATCGTTAGTTGGAAACACCATATATTTT
CASSESLVGNTIYF
>15|TRBV5-1|.|TRBJ2-7|.
TGCGCCAGCAGCTTTTCCGGGACGTCCTCCTACGAGCAGTACTTC
CASSFSGTSSYEQYF
>12|TRBV27|.|TRBJ1-6|.
TGTGCCAGCAGTTTCCCATTTTCACCCCTCCACTTT
CASSFPFSPLHF
>14|TRBV4-1|.|TRBJ1-5|.
TGCGCCAGCAGCCAAGGCCCGTATCAAGCCCCCCAGCATTTT
CASSQGPYQAPQHF
>13|TRBV7-9|TRBD1|TRBJ1-5|.
TGTGCCAGCAGCACCACAGGGGACCAGCCCCAGCATTTT
CASSTTGDQPQHF
>14|TRBV5-1|TRBD1|TRBJ2-7|many
TGCGCCAGCAGCTCCGGGACAGGGGAATACGAGCAGTACTTC
CASSSGTGEYEQYF
>14|TRBV19|.|TRBJ1-1|.
TGTGCCAGTAGTATAGCGGACATGAACACTGAAGCTTTCTTT
CASSIADMNTEAFF
>12|TRBV6-1|.|TRBJ2-1|.
TGTGCCAGCAGTGCCGACCTACAGAAGCAGTTCTTC
CASSADLQKQFF
>14|TRBV6-1|.|TRBJ2-7|.
TGTGCCAGCAGACGCGGGACTTCTTCCTACGAGCAGTACTTC
CASRRGTSSYEQYF
>12|TRBV5-1|.|TRBJ1-1|.
TGCGCCAGCACAGGGGTTGGGACTGAAGCTTTCTTT
CASTGVGTEAFF
>16|TRBV5-6|.|TRBJ2-1|.
TGTGCCAGCAGCTTGGAACGCACTTCCAGGTACAATGAGCAGTTCTTC
CASSLERTSRYNEQFF
>16|TRBV20-1|TRBD1|TRBJ2-7|many
TGCAGTGCTAGAGCCGTGGACAGGGGAGGTCTCTACGAGCAGTACTTC
CSARAVDRGGLYEQYF
>14|TRBV24-1|.|TRBJ2-5|.
TGTGCCACCAGTGACCCAACGGTTGCAGAGACCCAGTACTTC
CATSDPTVAETQYF
>16|TRBV18|TRBD1|TRBJ1-1|few
TGTGCCAGCTCACCATCCGGACAGGGGGCGAACACTGAAGCTTTCTTT
CASSPSGQGANTEAFF
>14|TRBV20-1|.|TRBJ2-1|.
TGCAGTGCTAGTGACCAGAGGTGGTACAATGAGCAGTTCTTC
CSASDQRWYNEQFF
>15|TRBV19|.|TRBJ1-2|.
TGTGCCAGTAGTATTAAACCGGAAGGCGGCTATGGCTACACCTTC
CASSIKPEGGYGYTF
>15|TRBV12-3/TRBV12-4|.|TRBJ2-1|many
TGTGCCAGCAGTTCTGGCACAGGGAGTAGCAATGAGCAGTTCTTC
CASSSGTGSSNEQFF
>16|TRBV12-3/TRBV12-4|TRBD1|TRBJ1-1|.
TGTGCCAGCAGCCCCTCGGACAGGGGGGAGAACACTGAAGCTTTCTTT
CASSPSDRGENTEAFF
>13|TRBV19|.|TRBJ2-2|.
TGTGCCAGTAGTATTAAGGACATCGGGGAGCTGTTTTTT
CASSIKDIGELFF
>13|TRBV4-2|TRBD1|TRBJ2-7|few
TGTGCCAGCAGCCAGGACAGGTACTACGAGCAGTACTTC
CASSQDRYYEQYF
>14|TRBV5-4|TRBD1|TRBJ2-2|.
TGTGCCAGCAGCTTGGACTGGGGACAGGGGGAGCTGTTTTTT
CASSLDWGQGELFF
>17|TRBV5-8|TRBD2|TRBJ2-3|.
TGTGCCAGCAGCCAAGAACCGGGACTAGCGGACACAGATACGCAGTATTTT
CASSQEPGLADTDTQYF
>14|TRBV2|.|TRBJ1-2|.
TGTGCCAGCAGTGAAGCGGTTGGAAGGTATGGCTACACCTTC
CASSEAVGRYGYTF
>16|TRBV20-1|.|TRBJ2-3|many
TGCAGTGCTAGATTCGGTGGGGCCGCCCCCACAGATACGCAGTATTTT
CSARFGGAAPTDTQYF
>15|TRBV12-5|.|TRBJ1-2|many
TGTGCTAGTGGTTCCCCCGGGACATATAACTATGGCTACACCTTC
CASGSPGTYNYGYTF
>14|TRBV3-1|TRBD1|TRBJ2-3|.
TGTGCCAGCACCCGGACAGGGCAATCAGATACGCAGTATTTT
CASTRTGQSDTQYF
>16|TRBV5-6|.|TRBJ2-3|few
TGTGCCAGCAGCTCTCCTACAGGGAGGGGGCCAGATACGCAGTATTTT
CASSSPTGRGPDTQYF